These 16 T cell receptor beta chains originate from one sample sequenced in a study of monozygotic twins with inflammatory bowel disease. Reprocessing the 5' RACE reads, TCRdb reports a single entry for every CDR3 protein and omits DNA. Its listing shows 400,000 or so distinct CDR3 sequences. The sample taken for sequencing was blood. The receptors stem from a human donor with ulcerative colitis or Crohn's disease, or a healthy co-twin of an affected twin (not recorded which).

This chain joins TRBV20-1 and TRBJ1-2; TCRdb proposes TRBD1, but this gene call is untestable without DNA. Germline V gives CDR1 DFQATT, CDR2 SNEGSKA (reference sequence). The CDR3 runs 15 residues. CDR3 sequence reads: CSAEHSMGGDYGYTF.

The chain joins TRBV3-1 to TRBJ2-7. CDR1 is LGHDT, CDR2 YNNKEL, per germline (reference sequence). The CDR3 is 11 residues long. This CDR3 reads CASRGLYEQYF.

Here the CDR3 reads CSATWRGSPETQYF. V gene TRBV20-1 combines with J gene TRBJ2-5; there is no DNA to check the TCRdb D call of TRBD2. The germline V gene has CDR1 DFQATT and CDR2 SNEGSKA (reference sequence). The CDR3 runs 14 residues.

The chain is built from TRBV9 and TRBJ1-1. The length of the CDR3 is 15 residues. Germline loops: CDR1 SGDLS, CDR2 YYNGEE. Here the CDR3 reads CASSVDWGGGTEAFF.

The gene calls are TRBV7-2 and TRBJ2-3; TCRdb's assignment of TRBD1 cannot be checked, as there is no DNA. The germline V gene has CDR1 SGHTA and CDR2 FQGNSA. This CDR3 comprises 15 residues. The CDR3 sequence is CASSRGQLGTDTQYF.

The V and J genes are TRBV20-1 and TRBJ2-1; TCRdb indicates TRBD2, and absent DNA this call remains unverified. CDR1 is DFQATT, CDR2 SNEGSKA, per germline (reference sequence). The CDR3 has 15 amino acids. The CDR3 region is CSARDIGTVYNEQFF.

The rearrangement links TRBV20-1 to TRBJ2-2; TCRdb calls TRBD2, which cannot be checked without DNA. This CDR3 has 16 residues. CDR1 is DFQATT, CDR2 SNEGSKA, per germline (reference sequence). CDR3 sequence reads: CSAEGLAGENTGELFF.

The V and J genes are TRBV7-2 and TRBJ1-2; TCRdb names TRBD1, which stays unverified in the absence of DNA. The CDR3 length is 15 residues. Germline V gives CDR1 SGHTA, CDR2 FQGNSA. CDR3 residues: CASSLAGTAGYGYTF.

The chain uses TRBV11-2 and TRBJ2-3; TCRdb gives TRBD2 as the D gene, but with no DNA this cannot be confirmed. Germline V lookup: CDR1 SGHAT, CDR2 FQNNGV. The CDR3 sequence is 16 residues long. The CDR3 sequence: CASSSGNSRLTDTQYF.

The chain links TRBV28 to TRBJ2-1. This CDR3 region has 12 residues. Germline V CDR1 and CDR2: MDHEN, SYDVKM. Here the CDR3 reads CASSLTYNEQFF.

The V call is TRBV7-9, the J call TRBJ2-1; TCRdb names TRBD1, which stays unverified in the absence of DNA. The CDR3 is made up of 14 amino acids. Germline V CDR1 and CDR2: SEHNR, FQNEAQ (reference sequence). The CDR3 loop reads CASSLSQGYNEQFF. Full variable domain (remainder filled in from reference TRBV7-9 and TRBJ2-1): DTGVSQNPRHKITKRGQNVTFRCDPISEHNRLYWYRQTLGQGPEFLTYFQNEAQLEKSRLLSDRFSAERPKGSFSTLEIQRTEQGDSAMYLCASSLSQGYNEQFFGPGTRLTVL.

This chain links TRBV7-2 with TRBJ2-5. CDR3 length: 13 amino acids. Germline V gene sequence: CDR1 SGHTA, CDR2 FQGNSA. The CDR3 protein is CASSLATSLTQYF.

This rearrangement joins TRBV27 to TRBJ2-1; TCRdb designates TRBD1, a call that cannot be tested without DNA. This CDR3 is 15 amino acids long. Germline V gene lookup returns CDR1 MNHEY and CDR2 SMNVEV (reference sequence). CDR3 region: CASRPTGTGGNEQFF.

The chain uses TRBV10-3 and TRBJ2-7; TCRdb's D call of TRBD1 is untestable without DNA. This CDR3 contains 13 residues. Germline CDR1 and CDR2: ENHRY and SYGVKD. CDR3 amino acids: CAISGGLSYEQYF.

The rearrangement joins TRBV2 to TRBJ2-1; TCRdb names TRBD2, which stays unverified in the absence of DNA. The CDR3 is 19 amino acids. Germline V gene sequence: CDR1 SNHLY, CDR2 FYNNEI. The CDR3 here is CASSEAPGTSGKYYNEQFF.

The V gene is TRBV7-2, the J gene TRBJ1-2. CDR1 SGHTA and CDR2 FQGNSA come from the germline V gene. The CDR3 loop spans 13 amino acids. The CDR3 region is CASTQGRNYGYTF.